This entry is about one T cell receptor beta chain. Sequenced by immunoSEQ multiplex PCR; TCRdb stores in-frame clones only, minus some. The data contain over 90,000 clones, about 86% of them seen just once; the ten biggest clones take up about an eighth. The sample comes from a study of blood T cell repertoires in COVID-19. Study information: PBMCs, B-cell-depleted T cells, or T cells provided the cDNA or gDNA that made up the material.

Sample: peripheral blood. This TCR derives from a woman between 55 and 75 years old in a cohort sampled during active or convalescent COVID-19.

The CDR3 bases are TGCAGTGCTAGTAACAGTTACGACAATGAGCAGTTCTTC. Its translation is CSASNSYDNEQFF. The chain uses TRBV20-1 and TRBJ2-1; D is unresolved. Germline V CDR1 and CDR2: DFQATT, SNEGSKA (reference sequence). Trimming pared 3 bases from V and 5 bases from J, leaving 11 bases between. The CDR3 is 13 amino acids.